This T cell receptor (beta chain) was profiled in a study of Graves' ophthalmopathy and Graves' hyperthyroidism. Across the whole study: At initial diagnosis, peripheral blood was obtained, and this preceded any treatment.

PBMCs were density-gradient isolated from roughly 10 ml fresh blood. As for this clonotype: A much larger clone differs from this one at a single base, so this may be a read error.

RNA transcripts yielded amplified TCR beta CDR3 regions. HTBI-primed RT-PCR formed the first round, and a multiplex PCR formed the second. Via MiXCR, TCRdb re-called the multiplex PCR reads, giving one row per CDR3 protein. The repertoire has almost 750,000 distinct CDR3 sequences, roughly 40% of them found once; the top ten carry 44%. This CDR3 contains 11 residues. V dropped 6 bases and J dropped 6 bases, with 8 bases sitting between them. Germline CDR1 and CDR2: SNHLY and FYNNEI. The sample comprised peripheral blood. The genes are TRBV2 and TRBJ1-1; D is unclear. The sequence came from an adult man with Graves' ophthalmopathy. The CDR3: CASRLFSEAFF. The CDR3 nucleotides read TGTGCCAGCAGGCTTTTTTCTGAAGCTTTCTTT.